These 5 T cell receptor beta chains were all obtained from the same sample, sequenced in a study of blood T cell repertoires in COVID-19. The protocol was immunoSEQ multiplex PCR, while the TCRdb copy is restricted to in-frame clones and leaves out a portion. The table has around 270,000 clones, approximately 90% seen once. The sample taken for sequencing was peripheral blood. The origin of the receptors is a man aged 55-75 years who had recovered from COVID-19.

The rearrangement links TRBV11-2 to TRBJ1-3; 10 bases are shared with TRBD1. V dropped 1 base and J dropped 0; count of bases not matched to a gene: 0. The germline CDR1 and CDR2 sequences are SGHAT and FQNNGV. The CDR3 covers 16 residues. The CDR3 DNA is TGTGCCAGCAGCTTAGGGACAGGGGGCTCTGGAAACACCATATATTTT. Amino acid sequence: CASSLGTGGSGNTIYF.

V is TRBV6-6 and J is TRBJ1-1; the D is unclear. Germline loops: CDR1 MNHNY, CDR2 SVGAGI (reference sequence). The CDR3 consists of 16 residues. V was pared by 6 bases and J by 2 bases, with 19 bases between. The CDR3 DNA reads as TGTGCCAGCAGAGGAGGAGTCCGCAAAAGCAACACTGAAGCTTTCTTT. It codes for CASRGGVRKSNTEAFF.

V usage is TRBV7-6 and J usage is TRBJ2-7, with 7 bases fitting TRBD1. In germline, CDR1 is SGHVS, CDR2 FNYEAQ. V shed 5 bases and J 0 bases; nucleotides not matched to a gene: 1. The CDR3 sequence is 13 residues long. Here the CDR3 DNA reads TGTGCCAGCAGCAGGGGGCCCTCCTACGAGCAGTACTTC. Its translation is CASSRGPSYEQYF.

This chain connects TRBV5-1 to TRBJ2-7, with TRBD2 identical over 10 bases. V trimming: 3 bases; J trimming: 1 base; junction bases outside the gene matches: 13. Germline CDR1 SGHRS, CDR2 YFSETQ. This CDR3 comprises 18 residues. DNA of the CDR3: TGCGCCAGCAGCTCGGGCGTTATAGCGGGGGGCAAGTCCTACGAGCAGTACTTC. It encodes CASSSGVIAGGKSYEQYF.

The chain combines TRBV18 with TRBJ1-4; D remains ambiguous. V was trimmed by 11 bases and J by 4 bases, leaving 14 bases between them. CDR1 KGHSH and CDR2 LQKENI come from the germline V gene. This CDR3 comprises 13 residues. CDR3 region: CASVAGLNEKLFF. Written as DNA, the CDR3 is TGTGCCTCTGTGGCGGGTCTTAATGAAAAACTGTTTTTT.